This T cell receptor beta chain was sequenced during a study of control samples from healthy donors and cancer patients. CDR3 length: 14 amino acids. CDR1 MNHEY and CDR2 SVGAGI come from the germline V gene. Unmatched junction bases numbered 7, after V lost 10 bases and J lost 0 bases. TCRdb keeps only in-frame clones here, not all; method: immunoSEQ multiplex PCR. In the table there are 55,000 to 75,000 clones, about 87% of which are singletons. This sequence was found in a woman aged 45-59 years with head and neck cancer. The source material was PBMCs. The chain links TRBV6-5 to TRBJ1-2, with TRBD1 matching 8 bases. CDR3: CANQDRGTNYGYTF. The CDR3, as DNA: TGTGCCAACCAAGACAGGGGAACTAACTATGGCTACACCTTC.